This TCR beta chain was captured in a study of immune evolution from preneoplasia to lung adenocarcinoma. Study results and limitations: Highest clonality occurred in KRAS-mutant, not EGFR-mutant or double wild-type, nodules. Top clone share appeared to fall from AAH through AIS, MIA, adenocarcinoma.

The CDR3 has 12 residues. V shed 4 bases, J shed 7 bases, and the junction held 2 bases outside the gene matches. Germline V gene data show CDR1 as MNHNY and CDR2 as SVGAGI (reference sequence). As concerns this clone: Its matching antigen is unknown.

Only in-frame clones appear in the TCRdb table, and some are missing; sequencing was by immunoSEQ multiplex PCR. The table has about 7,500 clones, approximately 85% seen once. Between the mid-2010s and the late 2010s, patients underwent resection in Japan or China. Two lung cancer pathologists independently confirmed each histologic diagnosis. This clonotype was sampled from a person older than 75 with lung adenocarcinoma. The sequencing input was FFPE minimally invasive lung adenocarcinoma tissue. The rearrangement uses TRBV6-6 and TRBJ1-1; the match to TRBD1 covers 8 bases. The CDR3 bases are TGTGCCAGCAGTTCGGGACAGGTTGAAGCTTTCTTT. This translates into CASSSGQVEAFF.